The source of this T cell receptor beta chain is a study of tumor-infiltrating lymphocytes in oesophageal squamous cell carcinoma. TCRdb processed the reads anew with MiXCR; each CDR3 protein has one entry. The table lists 12,000 or so distinct CDR3 sequences, more than 55% of them singletons. Per the germline V gene, CDR1 is MDHEN and CDR2 is SYDVKM. The CDR3 loop spans 15 amino acids. Trimming removed 6 bases from V and 11 bases from J, with 25 bases in between. The clonotype originates from a female donor with esophageal squamous cell carcinoma. Sample: blood. The gene calls are TRBV28 and TRBJ2-5; unclear D gene. CDR3 sequence: CASSPWSNSYNEQYF. CDR3 DNA: TGTGCCAGCAGCCCCTGGTCAAACTCCTACAATGAGCAGTACTTC. The complete variable domain, with remaining parts taken from reference TRBV28 and TRBJ2-5, reads DVKVTQSSRYLVKRTGEKVFLECVQDMDHENMFWYRQDPGLGLRLIYFSYDVKMKEKGDIPEGYSVSREKKERFSLILESASTNQTSMYLCASSPWSNSYNEQYFGPGTRLLVL.